One T cell receptor (beta chain) is described in this entry. Generated by immunoSEQ multiplex PCR, the TCRdb table keeps only in-frame clones and is missing some. The sample records fewer than 45,000 clones, 60% to 85% being singletons. This specimen belongs to a study of blood T cell repertoires in COVID-19. V lost 2 bases to trimming and J lost 3 bases; unmatched junction nucleotides: 3. This CDR3 has 15 amino acids. Per germline, CDR1 WSHSY and CDR2 SAAADI. This TCR was sampled from a man aged 55 to 70 with active COVID-19. J is TRBJ2-1 and V is TRBV10-2, with 8 bases that match TRBD1. The sample taken for sequencing was peripheral blood. The DNA of the CDR3 is TGCGCCAGCAGTGAGGGGGGACAGGTCTACAATGAGCAGTTCTTC. This sequence encodes CASSEGGQVYNEQFF.